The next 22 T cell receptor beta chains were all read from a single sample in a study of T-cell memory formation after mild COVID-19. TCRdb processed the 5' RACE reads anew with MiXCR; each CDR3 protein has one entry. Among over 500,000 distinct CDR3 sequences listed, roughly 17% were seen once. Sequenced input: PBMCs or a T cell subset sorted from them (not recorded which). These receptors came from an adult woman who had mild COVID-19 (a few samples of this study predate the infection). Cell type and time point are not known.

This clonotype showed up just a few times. In DNA form, the CDR3 reads TGTGCCACCAGTGACCGTACTAGTGTCAATTACAATGAGCAGTTCTTC. Encoded protein: CATSDRTSVNYNEQFF. The J gene is TRBJ2-1, the V gene TRBV24-1, with D perhaps matching TRBD2 (5 bases). The CDR3 spans 16 residues. V lost 4 bases to trimming and J lost 4 bases, with 16 bases between them. The germline V gene has CDR1 KGHDR and CDR2 SFDVKD.

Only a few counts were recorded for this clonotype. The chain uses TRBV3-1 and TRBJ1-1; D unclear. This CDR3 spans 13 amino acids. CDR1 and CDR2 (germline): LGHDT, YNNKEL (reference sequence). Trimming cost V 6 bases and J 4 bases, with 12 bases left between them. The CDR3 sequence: CASREVSATEAFF. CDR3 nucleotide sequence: TGTGCCAGCAGGGAAGTTTCGGCCACTGAAGCTTTCTTT.

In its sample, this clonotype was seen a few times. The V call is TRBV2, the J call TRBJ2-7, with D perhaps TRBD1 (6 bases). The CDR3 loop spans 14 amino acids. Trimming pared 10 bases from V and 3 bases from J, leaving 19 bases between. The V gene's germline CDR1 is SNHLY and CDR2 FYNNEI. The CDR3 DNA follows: TGTGCCATCGAAGACAGGTCCACTGACTACGAGCAGTACTTC. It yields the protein CAIEDRSTDYEQYF.

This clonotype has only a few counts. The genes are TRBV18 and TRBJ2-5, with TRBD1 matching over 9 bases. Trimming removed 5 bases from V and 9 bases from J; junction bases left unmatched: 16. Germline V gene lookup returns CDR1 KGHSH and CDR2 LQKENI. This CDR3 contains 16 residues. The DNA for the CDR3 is TGTGCCAGCTCAACTACAGGGGGCACCAACCCCGGACCCCAGTACTTC. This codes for CASSTTGGTNPGPQYF.

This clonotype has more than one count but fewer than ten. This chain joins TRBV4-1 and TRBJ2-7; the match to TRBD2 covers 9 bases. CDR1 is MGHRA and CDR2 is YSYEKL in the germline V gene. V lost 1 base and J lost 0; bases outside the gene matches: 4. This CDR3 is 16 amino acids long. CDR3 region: CASSQVPSGDSYEQYF. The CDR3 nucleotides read TGCGCCAGCAGCCAAGTTCCTAGCGGGGACTCCTACGAGCAGTACTTC.

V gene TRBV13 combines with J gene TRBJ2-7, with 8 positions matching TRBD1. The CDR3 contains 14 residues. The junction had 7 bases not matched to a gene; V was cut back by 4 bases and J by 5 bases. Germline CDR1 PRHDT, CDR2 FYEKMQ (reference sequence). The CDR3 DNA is TGTGCCAGCAGCTCAGAAGACAGGGGACACGAGCAGTACTTC. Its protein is CASSSEDRGHEQYF.

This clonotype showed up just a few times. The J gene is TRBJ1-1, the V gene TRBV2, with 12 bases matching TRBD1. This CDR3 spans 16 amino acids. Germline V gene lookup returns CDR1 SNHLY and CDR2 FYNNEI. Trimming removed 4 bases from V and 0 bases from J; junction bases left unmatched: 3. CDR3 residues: CASSGDRGLLNTEAFF. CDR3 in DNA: TGTGCCAGCAGTGGGGACAGGGGGCTGTTGAACACTGAAGCTTTCTTT.

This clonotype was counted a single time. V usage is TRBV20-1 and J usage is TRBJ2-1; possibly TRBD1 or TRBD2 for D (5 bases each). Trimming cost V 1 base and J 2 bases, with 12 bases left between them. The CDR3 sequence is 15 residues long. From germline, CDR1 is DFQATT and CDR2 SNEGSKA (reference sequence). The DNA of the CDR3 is TGCAGTGCTAGAGTTCTGGGGGAGCCCTACAATGAGCAGTTCTTC. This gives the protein CSARVLGEPYNEQFF.

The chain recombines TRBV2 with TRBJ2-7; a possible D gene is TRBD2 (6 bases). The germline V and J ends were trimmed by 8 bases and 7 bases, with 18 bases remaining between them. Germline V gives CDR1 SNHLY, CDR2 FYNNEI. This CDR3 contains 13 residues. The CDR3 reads CASGDSLLGEQYF. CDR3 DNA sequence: TGTGCCAGCGGGGACTCTCTCCTGGGAGAGCAGTACTTC.

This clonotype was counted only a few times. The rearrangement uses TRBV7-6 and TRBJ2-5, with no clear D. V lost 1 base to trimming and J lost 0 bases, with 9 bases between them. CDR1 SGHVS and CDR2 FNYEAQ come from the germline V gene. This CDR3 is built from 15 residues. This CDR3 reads CASSLVYGYQETQYF. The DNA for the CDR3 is TGTGCCAGCAGCTTAGTTTACGGATACCAAGAGACCCAGTACTTC. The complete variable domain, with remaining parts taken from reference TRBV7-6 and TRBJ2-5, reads GAGVSQSPRYKVTKRGQDVALRCDPISGHVSLYWYRQALGQGPEFLTYFNYEAQQDKSGLPNDRFSAERPEGSISTLTIQRTEQRDSAMYRCASSLVYGYQETQYFGPGTRLLVL.

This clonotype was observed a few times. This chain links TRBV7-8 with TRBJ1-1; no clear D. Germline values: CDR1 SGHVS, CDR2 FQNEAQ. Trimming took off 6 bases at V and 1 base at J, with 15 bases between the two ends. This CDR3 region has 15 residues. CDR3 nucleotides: TGTGCCAGCAGGGTGGGAGCCGGTGGGAACACTGAAGCTTTCTTT. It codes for CASRVGAGGNTEAFF. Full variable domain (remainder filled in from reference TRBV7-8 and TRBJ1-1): GAGVSQSPRYKVAKRGQDVALRCDPISGHVSLFWYQQALGQGPEFLTYFQNEAQLDKSGLPSDRFFAERPEGSVSTLKIQRTQQEDSAVYLCASRVGAGGNTEAFFGQGTRLTVV.

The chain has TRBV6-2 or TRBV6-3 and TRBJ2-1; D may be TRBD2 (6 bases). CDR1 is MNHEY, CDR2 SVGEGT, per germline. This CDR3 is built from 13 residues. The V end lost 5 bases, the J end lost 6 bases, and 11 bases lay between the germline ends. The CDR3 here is CASSVGLTNEQFF. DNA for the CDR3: TGTGCCAGCAGTGTGGGACTCACCAATGAGCAGTTCTTC.

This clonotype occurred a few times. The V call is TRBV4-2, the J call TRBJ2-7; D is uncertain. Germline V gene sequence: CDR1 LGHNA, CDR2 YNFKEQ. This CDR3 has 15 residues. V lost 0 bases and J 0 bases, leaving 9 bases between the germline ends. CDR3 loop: CASSQESKLSYEQYF. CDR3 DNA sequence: TGTGCCAGCAGCCAAGAAAGTAAACTCTCCTACGAGCAGTACTTC.

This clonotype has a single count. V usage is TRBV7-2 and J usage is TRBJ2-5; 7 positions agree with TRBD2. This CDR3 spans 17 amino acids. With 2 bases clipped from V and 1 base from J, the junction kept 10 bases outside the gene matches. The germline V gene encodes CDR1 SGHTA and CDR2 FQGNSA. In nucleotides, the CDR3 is TGTGCCAGCAGCTTATCCCCATCCGGGACTACCCAAGAGACCCAGTACTTC. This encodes CASSLSPSGTTQETQYF.

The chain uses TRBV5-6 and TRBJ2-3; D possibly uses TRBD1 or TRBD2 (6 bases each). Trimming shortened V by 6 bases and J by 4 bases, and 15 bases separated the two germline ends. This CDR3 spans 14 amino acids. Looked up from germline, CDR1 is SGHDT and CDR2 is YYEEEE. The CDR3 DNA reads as TGTGCCAGCACCCGGAGGGGGTTCCCAGATACGCAGTATTTT. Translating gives CASTRRGFPDTQYF.

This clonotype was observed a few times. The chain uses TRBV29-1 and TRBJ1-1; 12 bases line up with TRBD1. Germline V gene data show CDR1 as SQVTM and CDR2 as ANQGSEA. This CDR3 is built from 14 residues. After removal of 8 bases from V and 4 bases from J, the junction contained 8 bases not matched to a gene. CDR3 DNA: TGCAGCTCGGGACAGGGGGCAGTCGGCACTGAAGCTTTCTTT. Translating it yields CSSGQGAVGTEAFF.

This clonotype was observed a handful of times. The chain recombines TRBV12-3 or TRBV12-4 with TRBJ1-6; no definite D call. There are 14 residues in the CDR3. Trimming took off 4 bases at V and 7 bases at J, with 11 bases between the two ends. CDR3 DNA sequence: TGTGCCAGCAGTTCCCGCGCAGAAAATTCACCCCTCCACTTT. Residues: CASSSRAENSPLHF.

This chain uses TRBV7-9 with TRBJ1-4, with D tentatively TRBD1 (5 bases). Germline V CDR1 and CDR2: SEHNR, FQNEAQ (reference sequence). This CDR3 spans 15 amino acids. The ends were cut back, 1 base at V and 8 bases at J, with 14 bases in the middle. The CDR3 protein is CASSLGAREEEKLFF. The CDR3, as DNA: TGTGCCAGCAGCTTAGGGGCCAGGGAAGAGGAAAAACTGTTTTTT.

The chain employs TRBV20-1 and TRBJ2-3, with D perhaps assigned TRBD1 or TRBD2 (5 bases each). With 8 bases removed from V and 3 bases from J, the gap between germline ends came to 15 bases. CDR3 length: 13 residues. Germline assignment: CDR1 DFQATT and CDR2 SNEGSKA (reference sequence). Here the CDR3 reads CSPSGRGTDTQYF. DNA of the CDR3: TGCAGTCCAAGCGGTAGGGGAACAGATACGCAGTATTTT.

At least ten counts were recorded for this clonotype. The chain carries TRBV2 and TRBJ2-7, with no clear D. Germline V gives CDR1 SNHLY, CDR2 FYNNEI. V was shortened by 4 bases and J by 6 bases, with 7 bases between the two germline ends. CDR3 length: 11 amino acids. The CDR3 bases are TGTGCCAGCAGTGTAAGAAGCGAGCAGTACTTC. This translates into CASSVRSEQYF.

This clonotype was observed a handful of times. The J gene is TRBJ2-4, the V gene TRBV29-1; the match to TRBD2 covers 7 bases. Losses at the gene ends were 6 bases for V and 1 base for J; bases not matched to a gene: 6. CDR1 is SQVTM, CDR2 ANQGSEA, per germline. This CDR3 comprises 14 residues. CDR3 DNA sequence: TGCAGCGTAGGGAGGGAGGAGGCCAAAAACATTCAGTACTTC. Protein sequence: CSVGREEAKNIQYF.

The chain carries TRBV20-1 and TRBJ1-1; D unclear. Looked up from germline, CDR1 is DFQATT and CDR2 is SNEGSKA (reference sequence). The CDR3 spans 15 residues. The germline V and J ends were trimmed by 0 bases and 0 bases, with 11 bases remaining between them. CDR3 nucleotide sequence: TGCAGTGCTAGAGACCTACATGGAATGAACACTGAAGCTTTCTTT. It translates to CSARDLHGMNTEAFF.